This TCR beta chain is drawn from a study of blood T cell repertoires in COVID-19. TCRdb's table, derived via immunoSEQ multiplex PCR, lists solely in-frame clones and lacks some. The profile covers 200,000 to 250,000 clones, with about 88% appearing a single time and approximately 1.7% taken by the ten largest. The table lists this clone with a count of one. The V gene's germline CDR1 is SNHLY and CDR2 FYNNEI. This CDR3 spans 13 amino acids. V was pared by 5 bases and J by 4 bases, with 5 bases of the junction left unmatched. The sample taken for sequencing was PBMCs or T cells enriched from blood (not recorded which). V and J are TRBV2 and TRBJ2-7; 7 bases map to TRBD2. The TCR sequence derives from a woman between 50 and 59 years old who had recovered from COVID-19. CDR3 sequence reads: CASSFAGVYEQYF. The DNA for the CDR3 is TGTGCCAGCAGTTTCGCGGGGGTATACGAGCAGTACTTC.